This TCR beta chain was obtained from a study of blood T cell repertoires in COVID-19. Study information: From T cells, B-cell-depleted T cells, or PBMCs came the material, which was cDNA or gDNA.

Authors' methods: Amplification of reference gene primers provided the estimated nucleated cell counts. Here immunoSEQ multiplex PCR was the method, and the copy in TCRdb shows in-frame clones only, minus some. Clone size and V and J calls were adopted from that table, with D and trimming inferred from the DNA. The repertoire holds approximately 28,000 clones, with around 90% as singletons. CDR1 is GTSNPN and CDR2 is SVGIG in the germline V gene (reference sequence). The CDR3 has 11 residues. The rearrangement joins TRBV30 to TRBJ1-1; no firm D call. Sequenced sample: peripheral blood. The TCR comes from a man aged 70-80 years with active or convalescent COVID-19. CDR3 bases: TGTATTTACAGACTGAACACTGAAGCTTTCTTT. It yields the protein CIYRLNTEAFF.